Each of the 23 T cell receptor beta chains below was sequenced from the same sample in a study of T cell repertoires in aging, cancer and after chemotherapy. TCR beta rearrangements were amplified from peripheral blood genomic DNA. Rearranged V-D-J TRB sequences were amplified with a mixed TRB-A/B primer pool. In TCRdb, the multiplex PCR reads were re-called with MiXCR into one record per CDR3 protein. The sample shows about 4,300 distinct CDR3 sequences, roughly 36% of them seen only once. Sequenced input: blood. Receptors originate from a human donor with a blood cancer.

The genes are TRBV14 and TRBJ1-4; 7 bases line up with TRBD1. CDR1 and CDR2 from the germline V gene are SGHDN and FVKESK. The CDR3 totals 15 residues. Trimming took 4 bases from V and 7 from J; bases not matched to a gene: 9. As DNA, the CDR3 is TGTGCCAGCAGCCCCAGGAGGGGGCGTAGTGAAAAACTGTTTTTT. Encoded protein: CASSPRRGRSEKLFF. Complete variable domain (other parts from reference TRBV14 and TRBJ1-4): EAGVTQFPSHSVIEKGQTVTLRCDPISGHDNLYWYRRVMGKEIKFLLHFVKESKQDESGMPNNRFLAERTGGTYSTLKVQPAELEDSGVYFCASSPRRGRSEKLFFGSGTQLSVL.

This clonotype came up a few times. V and J are TRBV5-4 and TRBJ2-5; tentatively, D is TRBD1 (6 bases). The germline V and J ends were trimmed by 2 bases and 3 bases, with 17 bases remaining between them. The CDR3 contains 16 residues. Germline CDR1 reads SGHNT; CDR2 reads YYREEE (reference sequence). This CDR3 is CASSLPGTNLEETQYF. CDR3 nucleotide sequence: TGTGCCAGCAGCTTACCCGGGACAAACCTTGAAGAGACCCAGTACTTC.

V and J are TRBV5-6 and TRBJ2-3; 7 positions match TRBD1. The V segment lost 3 bases and the J segment 4 bases; nucleotides outside the gene matches: 8. The CDR3 is 15 amino acids. Germline V gene sequence: CDR1 SGHDT, CDR2 YYEEEE. The DNA for the CDR3 is TGTGCCAGCAGCTATCCGGGACAGACCCCAGATACGCAGTATTTT. Its translation is CASSYPGQTPDTQYF.

This clonotype appeared a few times. The V gene is TRBV18, the J gene TRBJ2-2; a weak D match, TRBD2 (6 bases). V gave up 6 bases and J gave up 4 bases, with 18 bases separating them. Germline loops: CDR1 KGHSH, CDR2 LQKENI. The CDR3 length is 16 residues. CDR3 amino acids: CASSPPGTSFTGELFF. The CDR3 coding sequence is TGTGCCAGCTCGCCCCCAGGGACTTCCTTCACCGGGGAGCTGTTTTTT.

This clonotype came up once. J is TRBJ2-5 and V is TRBV20-1; 7 bases match TRBD2. The length of the CDR3 is 13 residues. V was pared by 3 bases and J by 5 bases, with 6 bases of the junction left unmatched. The germline V gene has CDR1 DFQATT and CDR2 SNEGSKA (reference sequence). DNA of the CDR3: TGCAGTGCTAGGGGCGGGAGTGGGGAGACCCAGTACTTC. It yields the protein CSARGGSGETQYF.

This clonotype was counted a few times. The chain is built from TRBV10-3 and TRBJ2-3, with D tentatively TRBD1 (6 bases). The germline gives CDR1 ENHRY, CDR2 SYGVKD. There are 15 residues in the CDR3. Trimming removed 3 bases at V and 3 bases at J, with 13 bases between. CDR3 coding DNA: TGTGCCATCAGTGAAGGTCCCCAGGGGACAGATACGCAGTATTTT. It codes for CAISEGPQGTDTQYF.

This clonotype is labeled as medium-sized. CDR3 sequence (DNA): TGTGCCAGCAGTGGGCTGGCTAGCGCGAACACCGGGGAGCTGTTTTTT. Its protein product is CASSGLASANTGELFF. J is TRBJ2-2 and V is TRBV6-5; possibly TRBD2 for D (6 bases). The CDR3 runs to 16 residues. Deletions cut 5 bases from V and 0 bases from J, with 13 bases between. The germline V gene has CDR1 MNHEY and CDR2 SVGAGI.

The gene calls are TRBV30 and TRBJ2-3; D is ambiguous. Germline V gene data show CDR1 as GTSNPN and CDR2 as SVGIG (reference sequence). The CDR3 has 11 residues. V was shortened by 1 base and J by 2 bases, with 1 base between the two germline ends. The CDR3 protein is CAWSDTDTQYF. CDR3 nucleotides: TGTGCCTGGAGTGACACAGATACGCAGTATTTT.

The gene calls are TRBV5-1 and TRBJ2-1; perhaps D is TRBD1 or TRBD2 (5 bases each). V was trimmed by 4 bases and J by 7 bases, leaving 12 bases between them. This CDR3 is built from 13 residues. The germline V gene encodes CDR1 SGHRS and CDR2 YFSETQ. The CDR3 DNA sequence: TGCGCCAGCAGCGGACAACCGGGAAATGAGCAGTTCTTC. The encoded protein is CASSGQPGNEQFF.

The genes are TRBV6-1 and TRBJ2-7, with D hard to call. The V gene's germline CDR1 is MNHNS and CDR2 SASEGT. CDR3 size: 17 residues. V lost 2 bases and J lost 1, with 18 bases in between. In DNA, the CDR3 is TGTGCCAGCAGTGAATGGGCCCTCACTGGGCTATCCTACGAGCAGTACTTC. This codes for CASSEWALTGLSYEQYF.

This clonotype qualifies as large. The V call is TRBV19, the J call TRBJ2-2, with D unresolved. Per germline, CDR1 LNHDA and CDR2 SQIVND (reference sequence). The length of the CDR3 is 16 residues. V was shortened by 3 bases and J by 2 bases, with 13 bases between the two germline ends. The DNA of the CDR3 is TGTGCCAGTAGTATGGCGAGGCTTTCAAACACCGGGGAGCTGTTTTTT. Translation gives CASSMARLSNTGELFF.

A single count supports this clonotype. The chain joins TRBV19 to TRBJ2-3; 10 bases fit TRBD2. CDR3 length: 14 amino acids. From germline, CDR1 is LNHDA and CDR2 SQIVND (reference sequence). The V and J ends lost 9 bases and 2 bases, in that order; junction bases with no gene match: 5. The CDR3 sequence: CASQLAGATDTQYF. CDR3 coding DNA: TGTGCCAGCCAGCTAGCGGGAGCCACAGATACGCAGTATTTT.

The chain links TRBV7-6 to TRBJ1-1; no firm D call. Germline V gene sequence: CDR1 SGHVS, CDR2 FNYEAQ. The CDR3 has 14 residues. Trimming took off 4 bases at V and 0 bases at J, with 9 bases between the two ends. CDR3 in amino acids: CASSSDRLNTEAFF. The CDR3 DNA sequence: TGTGCCAGCAGCTCCGATCGCTTGAACACTGAAGCTTTCTTT.

With respect to this clonotype: A much larger clone is a single base away; this may be a read error. The CDR3 region has the DNA TGCAGCGTTGCCGGTCGCCGGGAAATTGGGGCCAACGTCCTGACTTTC. It is translated as CSVAGRREIGANVLTF. The chain has TRBV29-1 and TRBJ2-6; a weak D match, TRBD2 (5 bases). Germline V CDR1 and CDR2: SQVTM, ANQGSEA. The CDR3 contains 16 residues. The ends were cut back, 4 bases at V and 3 bases at J, with 16 bases in the middle.

V gene TRBV29-1 combines with J gene TRBJ2-7, with D possibly TRBD2 on 6 matching bases. The germline V and J ends were trimmed by 1 base and 0 bases, with 10 bases remaining between them. Germline CDR1 SQVTM, CDR2 ANQGSEA. The CDR3 length is 14 residues. The CDR3 DNA follows: TGCAGCGTTGAAGGAGCGGGCGGCTCCTACGAGCAGTACTTC. Amino acids: CSVEGAGGSYEQYF.

The chain carries TRBV18 and TRBJ1-2; 7 nucleotides align to TRBD1. This CDR3 comprises 14 residues. In germline, CDR1 is KGHSH, CDR2 LQKENI. V trimming: 3 bases; J trimming: 3 bases; junction bases outside the gene matches: 4. The CDR3: CASSPAQGDYGYTF. As DNA, the CDR3 is TGTGCCAGCTCACCCGCCCAGGGGGACTATGGCTACACCTTC. The whole variable domain, remainder taken from reference TRBV18 and TRBJ1-2, is NAGVMQNPRHLVRRRGQEARLRCSPMKGHSHVYWYRQLPEEGLKFMVYLQKENIIDESGMPKERFSAEFPKEGPSILRIQQVVRGDSAAYFCASSPAQGDYGYTFGSGTRLTVV.

J is TRBJ2-7 and V is TRBV27; D uncertain. V was pared by 6 bases and J by 6 bases, with 15 bases between. The V gene's germline CDR1 is MNHEY and CDR2 SMNVEV (reference sequence). The CDR3 has 13 amino acids. CDR3 nucleotides: TGTGCCAGCAGAACCCCGATCGGGCTCGAGCAGTACTTC. The encoded protein is CASRTPIGLEQYF.

By sample fraction, this clonotype is large. The chain employs TRBV19 and TRBJ2-2; D is possibly TRBD2 (5 bases). Germline V lookup: CDR1 LNHDA, CDR2 SQIVND (reference sequence). The CDR3 contains 16 residues. V lost 5 bases to trimming and J lost 4 bases, with 17 bases between them. In nucleotides, the CDR3 is TGTGCCAGTAGTGTTTTCCGGGATCTACGCACCGGGGAGCTGTTTTTT. Translating it yields CASSVFRDLRTGELFF.

V usage is TRBV6-2 or TRBV6-3 and J usage is TRBJ1-2, with 7 nucleotides matching TRBD1. Per germline, CDR1 MNHEY and CDR2 SVGEGT. There are 14 residues in the CDR3. Trimming cost V 6 bases and J 4 bases; bases outside gene matches: 8. CDR3 loop: CASRTRGLGYGYTF. CDR3 DNA sequence: TGTGCCAGCAGGACGAGGGGGCTCGGCTATGGCTACACCTTC.

Worth noting for this clonotype: This may be a read error: a much more frequent sequence differs by one nucleotide. This chain links TRBV19 with TRBJ2-2; 11 bases are shared with TRBD1. Germline V CDR1 and CDR2: LNHDA, SQIVND (reference sequence). V lost 4 bases to trimming and J lost 8 bases; unmatched junction nucleotides: 9. The length of the CDR3 is 16 residues. The DNA of the CDR3 is TGTGCCAGTAGTACCTTGGACAGGGGGCACGCGGGGGAGCTGTTTTTT. Amino acids: CASSTLDRGHAGELFF.

V usage is TRBV19 and J usage is TRBJ1-4, with D possibly TRBD1 on 6 matching bases. Between the trimmed V and J ends, which lost 5 bases and 7 bases, there was a span of 26 bases. Germline CDR1 reads LNHDA; CDR2 reads SQIVND (reference sequence). The length of the CDR3 is 18 residues. DNA of the CDR3: TGTGCCAGTAGTTTTAGGGGACCTACACCGACCAGGGGTGAAAAACTGTTTTTT. This encodes CASSFRGPTPTRGEKLFF.

This clonotype rates as large (0.1 to 1%). CDR3 loop: CASSIWLAGATDTQYF. As DNA, the CDR3 is TGTGCCAGTAGTATATGGTTAGCGGGGGCCACAGATACGCAGTATTTT. V usage is TRBV19 and J usage is TRBJ2-3, with 9 bases lining up with TRBD2. Trimming at V came to 2 bases and at J to 2 bases, leaving 5 bases not matched to a gene. CDR3 length equals 16 residues. Germline V lookup: CDR1 LNHDA, CDR2 SQIVND (reference sequence).

The J gene is TRBJ2-1, the V gene TRBV6-5, with D perhaps being TRBD1 or TRBD2 (7 bases each). This CDR3 has 14 amino acids. Germline assignment: CDR1 MNHEY and CDR2 SVGAGI. V lost 7 bases to trimming and J lost 6 bases, with 16 bases between them. CDR3 residues: CASNRPGGANEQFF. The CDR3 DNA reads as TGTGCCAGCAACAGGCCAGGGGGGGCCAATGAGCAGTTCTTC.